This paragraph reports one T cell receptor beta chain. Its antigen target is currently unknown. No much larger clone exists at a distance of one base, and base qualities are not known. The cohort comprised 670 or so healthy bone marrow donors. At the time of sampling, every cohort member was nominally healthy, though immune exposures that went unrecorded were likely present. The donor tested CMV seropositive and was one of the 289 seropositive cohort members. A peripheral blood sample was provided by each donor, and peripheral blood mononuclear cells were used for TCR beta sequencing. Genomic DNA extraction from the blood cell samples was performed with the Qiagen DNeasy Blood Extraction Kit. The CDR3 numbers 17 residues from cysteine through phenylalanine. Only the CDR3 DNA stays, 51 bases, in frame from base 1. According to the germline V gene, CDR1 reads SGHTA and CDR2 reads FQGNSA. From V the trimming removes 3 bases and from J it removes 1 base, while the gene matches leave 7 bases of the junction unaccounted for.

These data belong to a study of cytomegalovirus exposure and HLA in healthy donors (dated by TCRdb to 2017 to 2019). About the study as a whole: In an earlier analysis of some 610 of the donors, under 300 Gb of sequence data and about 110 million unique TCR beta sequences from roughly 190 million T cells were reported. Roughly 300 gigabases of sequencing data and 75 million to 85 million unique TCR sequences made up an early release that covered approximately 700 HLA-typed donors. Of the 398 genotyped donors, 65% to 90% fell in the genetic ancestry cluster associated with self-reported Caucasian donors. The study was designed to test whether signatures of past pathogen exposure could be identified by cataloging public T cell receptors. The study profiled the T cell repertoires of some 610 subjects by immunosequencing and related them to cytomegalovirus serostatus. In addition to the first cohort of roughly 670 subjects, a separate validation cohort of approximately 120 different subjects was used. High-throughput TCR immunosequencing, statistical association of individual TCRs with disease status, and machine learning were combined to predict cytomegalovirus infection status. To study patterns of TCR occurrence, a later analysis re-analyzed previously published TCR beta repertoires from 650 to 750 donors and added high-resolution HLA genotyping. Rather than using new phenotypic data, the later analysis identified candidate immune exposures from TCR beta sequences and from how often those sequences occurred across donors. In an earlier analysis of around 540 of the donors, high-throughput TCR beta sequencing was used to judge whether each TCR beta V gene segment behaved as functional or pseudogenic. Donor age, sex, ethnicity and CMV serostatus were compiled alongside the repertoire data. In a later genetic analysis, genome-wide SNP genotypes for about 55% of the roughly 670 donors were used, and that subset was treated as a discovery cohort. Every discovery cohort repertoire had been produced on one sequencing platform. Both class I and class II loci were covered by HLA typing, at four-digit resolution. Typing coverage differed by locus: A, B, C, DRB1 and DQB1 were typed in about 620-630 donors, DQA1 in about 510, DPA1 in approximately 600, and DPB1 in roughly 470. Because of strong linkage in the cohort, roughly five DR-DQ haplotypes were treated as single units for association and clustering. Among 350 to 400 genotyped donors of the cohort, an average of about 240,000 unique TCR beta nucleotide sequences were sequenced per donor, around a sixth of them non-productive. What the research found in general, with its limitations: Linkage disequilibrium might explain the correlated functional status among segregating V segments, but an unknown experimental factor could not be ruled out. In a later genetic analysis, fewer N-insertions in productive TCRs were reported among donors in an Asian-associated ancestry cluster than the approximately 710-donor mean. A further reported finding was that TCR beta sequences accurately predicted the HLA-A and HLA-B alleles for most subjects in the first cohort. In a later analysis, several top co-occurrence clusters were reported to appear linked to parvovirus B19, influenza, CMV and Epstein-Barr virus. Most CMV-associated TCR beta chains appeared to be HLA-restricted in a later analysis, and the HLA associations seemed to be driven largely by CMV exposure. Presence/absence analyses assumed roughly uniform sequencing depth across donors, an assumption that may not hold. A group of highly shared sequence variants was considered likely to be a technical artifact of the sequencing pipeline. In an earlier analysis of around 600 of the donors, most TCR beta V segments were observed in productive rearrangements about 90% or about 30% of the time, broadly matching IMGT annotations. In a later genetic analysis, a missense DCLRE1C variant was associated with V-gene and J-gene trimming of TCR beta chains, and the association was replicated in an independent cohort. Some 15 rarely observed V segments, including chromosome 9 orphons, were excluded from the earlier analysis of approximately 500 of the donors because counts were too low. When HLA alleles, especially DR and DQ, strongly co-occurred, attributing TCR associations to individual alleles was difficult. According to the authors, the approach could potentially be generalized to other disease states and immunological phenotypes. At a false discovery rate of 0.05, a later analysis linked 16,000 or so TCR beta sequences to specific HLA alleles. The classifier was reported to diagnose cytomegalovirus status with high specificity and sensitivity in both the original cohort and the validation cohort. The cohort was sequenced for TCR beta chains only, and without alpha or paired-chain data the features that could be detected were limited. Immune exposure information for the cohort was limited to CMV serostatus. In a later analysis, TCR association rates were found to vary across HLA loci, with the most associated TCRs seen for DRB1 alleles and the fewest for HLA-C alleles. Across donors, most TCR sequences were observed very rarely, whereas some public TCRs were present in many individuals. In a later analysis, HLA-associated TCR beta chains showed more clonal expansion and lower generation probabilities than non-associated chains that were equally common. The 87-base-pair reads could not distinguish some IMGT-functional V segments, including TRBV6-2 and TRBV6-3, so those segments were excluded. A few of the identified cytomegalovirus-associated TCR beta chains were confirmed in vitro to be specific for cytomegalovirus antigens. The study listed 150 to 200 TCR beta chains as associated with cytomegalovirus. HLA typing was unavailable for some donors at each locus, so association tests used only the typed subset.

The library was generated by the immunoSEQ multiplex PCR assay. The multiplex PCR relied on a mix of 60 forward primers for TCR Vbeta segments and 13 reverse primers for TCR Jbeta segments. The CDR3 region of rearranged TCR beta genes was amplified from genomic DNA by a multiplex PCR assay. Amplified TCR beta libraries were sequenced as 87-base-pair reads on the Illumina HiSeq System. Concerning the study's data processing: A later analysis tallied tens of millions of unique TCR beta chains across the 666 repertoires, and 10 million to 11 million of those chains were shared by two or more donors. A nearest-neighbor algorithm error-corrected the raw reads and collapsed the reads into unique sequences, merging closely related sequences to remove PCR and sequencing errors. V, D and J gene segments were assigned by aligning CDR3 sequences to IMGT reference sequences. For a sequence to be retained, a match of at least six nucleotides to both a V gene segment and a J gene segment was required. A rearrangement counted as productive if the CDR3 had no stop codons and remained in frame with V and J, and every other rearrangement counted as non-productive. Following IMGT convention, CDR3 was defined as the stretch from the second conserved V-encoded cysteine up to the conserved J-encoded phenylalanine. The earlier analysis of about 570 of the donors excluded any sequence lacking an unambiguous match to a single V gene segment. In an earlier analysis of approximately 590 of the donors, V segments were called functional above 56.7% productive rearrangements and were called segregating when the between-donor standard deviation exceeded 5%. A statistical classification framework was built for diagnosing cytomegalovirus status from the catalog of TCR beta chain sequences. In a later analysis, TCR nucleotide sequences were compared against IMGT/GENE-DB human TR gene sequences so that V and J genes could be assigned. A later analysis assigned CDR3 sequences and most-parsimonious VDJ recombination scenarios with the TCRdist pipeline. In a later analysis, every TCR beta chain was defined by the combination of its CDR3 amino acid sequence and its V-gene family, and reads without a unique V-gene family were dropped. To address suspected cross-contamination and a sequencing artifact, a later analysis removed around 590 highly shared, low-generation-probability nucleotide sequences. In a later analysis, a clonal expansion index for each public chain was calculated from normalized within-repertoire ranks of inferred template counts. In a later analysis, generation probabilities were computed using a VDJ recombination model fitted to out-of-frame rearrangements, and the results were checked against IGoR. In a later analysis, hypergeometric tests were used to score TCR-TCR, TCR-HLA and TCR-CMV co-occurrence, with a repertoire-size bias correction applied to TCR pairs. In a later analysis, false discovery rates were estimated by permuting HLA or CMV assignments 20 times. In a later analysis, co-occurring TCRs were grouped with DBSCAN, and TCRdist sequence similarity was added when clustering was performed within HLA-allele-positive subsets. Repertoires with fewer than 30,000 or more than 120,000 public chains, plus five repertoires with anomalous nucleotide sharing, were excluded from co-occurrence clustering. The clones in this table, taken by TCRdb from immuneACCESS, are in-frame only. Not every clone is retained; where verified, under half of the shortfall comes from an unresolved V gene, and the cause of the rest is unknown. V and J calls and clone size come straight from that table; D and trimming were deduced from the DNA. This sample is represented by about 150,000 clones; around 80% of them were singletons. The ten largest make up 3% to 3.5% of the sample.

This sequence was found in a woman in her forties or fifties in good health and CMV-seropositive. This chain joins TRBV7-2 to TRBJ2-5, with 11 central nucleotides matching TRBD2. The sample consisted of PBMCs. The nucleotide sequence is given as TGTGCCAGCAGCTTCCGAACTAGCGGGGGACCCCAAGAGACCCAGTACTTC. It is translated as CASSFRTSGGPQETQYF.